This T cell receptor (beta chain) was profiled in a study of T cell responses to AZD1222 COVID-19 vaccine (dated by TCRdb to the early 2020s). Context from the whole study: A total of approximately 240 trial participants underwent TCR sequencing, of whom roughly 210 had received two doses of AZD1222 and around 25 had received two doses of the MenACWY control vaccine. Enrollment into the trials was organized by age into subgroups of 18-55, 56-69 and 70-plus years, and those subgroups contained 148, 28 and 57 TCR-sequenced participants, respectively.

What the time point label conveys for this sample: about 28 days (+/-7) after the second vaccine dose. Because spike-specific TCR depth and breadth did not differ between the two schedules, AZD1222 recipients who got a second dose at roughly 4 weeks were pooled with those who got a second dose at roughly 12 weeks. The vaccinee samples were drawn from two UK trials, COV001 and COV002, one of which was a single-blind randomized controlled phase 2/3 trial testing AZD1222 (ChAdOx1 nCoV-19) in healthy adults. For TCRbeta chain sequencing, PBMC samples from trial participants were taken at day 0 and at day 28 after the second dose. Results and caveats for the whole study, not just this receptor: Conclusions about previously exposed vaccinees were limited because only a handful of AZD1222 recipients were SARS-CoV-2 seropositive at baseline. A significant rise in spike-specific TCR breadth and depth was observed after two AZD1222 doses relative to day 0 and relative to MenACWY recipients. Most participants were white British and females outnumbered males, and the authors suggested that clonal diversity may have been underestimated. Because no day 14 peak-response samples were available, the repertoires could be characterized only after the peak T cell response. In the small 56-69-year group, the increase in depth fell short of significance, most likely because of low power. The whole spike protein was spanned by vaccine-associated CD4 TCRs, and dominant responses were seen in regions 160-218 and 743-854. Reportedly, almost half of the unique spike-specific TCRs recognized epitopes lying outside the regions that are mutated in the B.1.351 and B.1.1.7 variants.

This clone was detected a few times. Its cognate antigen has yet to be identified. The sample holds no much larger clone one base away, and base qualities are not on file. The CDR3 regions of human TCRbeta chains were analyzed by immunosequencing. Per the source publication's procedure: TCRs in the repertoires were compared against a reference library of SARS-CoV-2-specific TCRs that had been generated with the MIRA antigen-specificity platform. Breadth was defined as the fraction of unique TCRs that were SARS-CoV-2-associated. Depth was defined as the fraction of total T cells that were SARS-CoV-2-associated. Using the MIRA data, each spike-specific TCR was mapped to the spike region that the TCR reacts to and placed in a CD4 or CD8 class. Log10-transformed breadth and depth values were compared by one-way ANOVA with Sidak's multiple comparisons tests. This is the immuneACCESS table as TCRdb keeps it, with only in-frame sequences that have V and J called. A part of the clones is gone; compared with another copy, unresolved V genes explain less than half, and the rest is unexplained. V and J calls and clone size come straight from that table; D and trimming were deduced from the DNA. The sample table lists 160,000 or so clones, about 91% of them with a count of one. The leading ten clones occupy about 1.1% of the sample.

The source of this sequence is an adult who received the AZD1222 COVID-19 vaccine. The material was peripheral blood, obtained 28 days after the second AZD1222 dose.

The encoded CDR3 is CASRRTVNTEAFF. At the DNA level, the sequence is TGTGCCAGCAGACGGACGGTGAACACTGAAGCTTTCTTT. The rearrangement combines TRBV12-3 or TRBV12-4 with TRBJ1-1, with the D gene uncertain. V drops 6 bases and J drops 0 bases, leaving 8 bases in between. The CDR3 contains 13 residues, cysteine and phenylalanine counted. The DNA shown is the 39-base CDR3, in frame from base 1.